In this sample, the clone carrying this T cell receptor beta chain turned up a few times. What it binds is unknown. The CDR3 length is 15 residues. Germline V CDR1 and CDR2: LGHNA, YNFKEQ. This sample is part of a study of cytomegalovirus exposure and HLA in healthy donors. Researchers ran the PCR with 60 Vbeta and 13 Jbeta primers. The method was immunoSEQ multiplex PCR; TCRdb's version includes in-frame clones alone and lacks a portion of them. The data show 130,000 to 150,000 clones, roughly four fifths seen once. Overall study results and limits: A few of the chains that were CMV-associated were confirmed in vitro to be specific for CMV antigens. Indistinguishable V segments, including TRBV6-2 and TRBV6-3, were excluded. Reports showed the classifier diagnosing cytomegalovirus status with high specificity and sensitivity. It was 150 or so TCR beta chains that were listed as cytomegalovirus-associated.

This receptor was identified in a man aged 40-55 years in good health and CMV-seropositive. Sequenced input: PBMCs. The gene calls are TRBV4-2 and TRBJ2-5; possible D gene TRBD1, 6 bases. The J call is in doubt because the DNA end fits TRBJ2-7 better. The DNA of the CDR3 is TGTGCCAGCAGCCAACAAGGACAGCACTCCTACGAGCAGTACTTC. This sequence encodes CASSQQGQHSYEQYF.